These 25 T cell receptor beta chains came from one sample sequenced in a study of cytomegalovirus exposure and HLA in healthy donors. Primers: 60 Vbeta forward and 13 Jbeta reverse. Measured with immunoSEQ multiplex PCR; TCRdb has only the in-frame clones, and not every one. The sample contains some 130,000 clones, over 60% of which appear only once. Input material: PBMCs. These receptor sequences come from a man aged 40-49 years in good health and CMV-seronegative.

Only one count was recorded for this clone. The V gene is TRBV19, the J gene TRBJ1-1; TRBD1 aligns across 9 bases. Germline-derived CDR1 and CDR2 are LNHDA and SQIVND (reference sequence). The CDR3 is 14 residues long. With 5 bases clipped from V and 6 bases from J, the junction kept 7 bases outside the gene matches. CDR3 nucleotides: TGTGCCAGTAGTCGGACAGGGGTTAACGCTGAAGCTTTCTTT. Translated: CASSRTGVNAEAFF.

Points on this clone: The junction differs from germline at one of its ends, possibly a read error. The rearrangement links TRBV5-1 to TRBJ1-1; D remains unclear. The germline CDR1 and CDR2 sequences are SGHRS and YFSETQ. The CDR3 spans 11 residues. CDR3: CASSLDRTPVF. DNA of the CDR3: TGCGCCAGCAGCTTGGACAGAACACCCGTCTTT.

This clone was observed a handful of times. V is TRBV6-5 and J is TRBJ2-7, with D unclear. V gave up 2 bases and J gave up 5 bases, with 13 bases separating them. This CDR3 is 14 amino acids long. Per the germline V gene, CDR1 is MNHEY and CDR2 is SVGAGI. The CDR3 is CASSYGSTPHEQYF. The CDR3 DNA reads TGTGCCAGCAGTTACGGTAGTACTCCCCACGAGCAGTACTTC.

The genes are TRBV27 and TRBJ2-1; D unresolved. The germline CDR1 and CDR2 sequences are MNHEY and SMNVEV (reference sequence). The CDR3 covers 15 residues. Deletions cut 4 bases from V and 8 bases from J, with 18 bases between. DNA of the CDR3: TGTGCCAGCAGTTACACCCAGTACACCGAGGATGAGCAGTTCTTC. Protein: CASSYTQYTEDEQFF.

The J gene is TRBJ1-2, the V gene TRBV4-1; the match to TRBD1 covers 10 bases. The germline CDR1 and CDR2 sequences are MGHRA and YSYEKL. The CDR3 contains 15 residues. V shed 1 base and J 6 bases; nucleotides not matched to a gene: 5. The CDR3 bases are TGCGCCAGCAGCCAAGGAGGGGGGACAGGGGATGGCTACACCTTC. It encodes CASSQGGGTGDGYTF.

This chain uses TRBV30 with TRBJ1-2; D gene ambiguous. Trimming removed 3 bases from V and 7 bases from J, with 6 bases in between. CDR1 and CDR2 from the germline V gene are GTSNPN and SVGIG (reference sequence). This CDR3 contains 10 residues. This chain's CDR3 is CAWRGGGYTF. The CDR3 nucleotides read TGTGCCTGGAGGGGAGGTGGCTACACCTTC.

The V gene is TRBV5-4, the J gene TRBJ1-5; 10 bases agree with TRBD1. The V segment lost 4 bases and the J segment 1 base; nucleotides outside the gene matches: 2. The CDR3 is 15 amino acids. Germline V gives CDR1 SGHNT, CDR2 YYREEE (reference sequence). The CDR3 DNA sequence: TGTGCCAGCAGCCCGGGACAGGGGAGCAATCAGCCCCAGCATTTT. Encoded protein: CASSPGQGSNQPQHF.

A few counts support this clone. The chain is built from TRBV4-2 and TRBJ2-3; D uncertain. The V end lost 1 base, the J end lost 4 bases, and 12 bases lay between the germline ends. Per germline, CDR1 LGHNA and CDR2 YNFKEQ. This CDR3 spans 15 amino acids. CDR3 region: CASSQARSLADTQYF. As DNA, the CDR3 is TGTGCCAGCAGCCAAGCCCGCTCCCTAGCAGATACGCAGTATTTT.

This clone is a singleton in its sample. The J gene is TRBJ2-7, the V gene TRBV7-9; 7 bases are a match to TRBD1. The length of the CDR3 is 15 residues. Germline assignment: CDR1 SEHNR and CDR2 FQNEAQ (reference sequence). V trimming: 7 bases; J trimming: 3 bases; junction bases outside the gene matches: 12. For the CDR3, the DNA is TGTGCCAGCATACTGGCCGAGACAGGGAACTACGAGCAGTACTTC. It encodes CASILAETGNYEQYF.

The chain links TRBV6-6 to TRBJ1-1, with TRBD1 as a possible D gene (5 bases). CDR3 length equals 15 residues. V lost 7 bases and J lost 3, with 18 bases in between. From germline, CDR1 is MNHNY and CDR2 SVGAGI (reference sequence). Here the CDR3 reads CASTPTTGGDTEAFF. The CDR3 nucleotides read TGTGCCAGCACCCCGACCACGGGGGGGGACACTGAAGCTTTCTTT.

CDR3 sequence reads: CASSSSGQGFSGANVLTF. CDR3 DNA sequence: TGTGCCAGTAGTTCATCGGGACAGGGTTTCTCTGGGGCCAACGTCCTGACTTTC. The genes are TRBV19 and TRBJ2-6; 9 bases agree with TRBD1. The junction had 8 bases not matched to a gene; V was cut back by 5 bases and J by 0 bases. The CDR3 covers 18 residues. The germline gives CDR1 LNHDA, CDR2 SQIVND (reference sequence).

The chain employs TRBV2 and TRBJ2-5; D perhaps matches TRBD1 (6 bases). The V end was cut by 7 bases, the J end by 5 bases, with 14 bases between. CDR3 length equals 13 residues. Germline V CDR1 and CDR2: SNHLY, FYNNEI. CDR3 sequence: CASKPGDGETQYF. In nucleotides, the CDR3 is TGTGCCAGCAAACCAGGGGACGGGGAGACCCAGTACTTC.

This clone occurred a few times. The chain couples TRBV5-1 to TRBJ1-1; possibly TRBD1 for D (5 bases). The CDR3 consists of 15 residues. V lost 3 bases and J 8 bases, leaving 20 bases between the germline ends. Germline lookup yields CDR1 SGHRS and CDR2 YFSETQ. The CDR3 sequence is CASSSITGSGNEAFF. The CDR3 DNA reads TGCGCCAGCAGCTCGATAACAGGCTCGGGTAACGAAGCTTTCTTT.

Here the CDR3 reads CASSQSRGSDGFYEQFF. For the CDR3, the DNA is TGTGCCAGCAGCCAATCACGGGGGAGCGACGGTTTCTATGAGCAGTTCTTC. This chain links TRBV14 with TRBJ2-1; TRBD2 might be the D (6 bases). V was pared by 2 bases and J by 8 bases, with 22 bases between. This CDR3 is 17 amino acids long. Germline CDR1 SGHDN, CDR2 FVKESK.

In nucleotides, the CDR3 is TGTGCCAGCAGCACCAGCGGGGGGGCAGATACGCAGTATTTT. Amino acids: CASSTSGGADTQYF. The chain joins TRBV4-2 to TRBJ2-3; TRBD2 matches at 10 bases. The CDR3 runs 14 residues. Germline loops: CDR1 LGHNA, CDR2 YNFKEQ. J lost 4 bases, V lost 5 bases, and 3 bases had no gene match.

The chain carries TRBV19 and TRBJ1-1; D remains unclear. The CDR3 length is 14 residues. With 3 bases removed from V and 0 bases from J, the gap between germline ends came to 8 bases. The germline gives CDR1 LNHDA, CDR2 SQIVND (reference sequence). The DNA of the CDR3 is TGTGCCAGTAGTATGTGGCAAATGAACACTGAAGCTTTCTTT. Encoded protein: CASSMWQMNTEAFF. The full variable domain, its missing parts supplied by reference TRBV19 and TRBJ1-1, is DGGITQSPKYLFRKEGQNVTLSCEQNLNHDAMYWYRQDPGQGLRLIYYSQIVNDFQKGDIAEGYSVSREKKESFPLTVTSAQKNPTAFYLCASSMWQMNTEAFFGQGTRLTVV.

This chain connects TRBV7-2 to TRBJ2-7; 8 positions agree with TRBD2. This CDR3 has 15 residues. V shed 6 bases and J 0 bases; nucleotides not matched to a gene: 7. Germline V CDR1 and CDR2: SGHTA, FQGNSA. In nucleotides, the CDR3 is TGTGCCAGCAGATTTAGCGGGGCGAGCTCCTACGAGCAGTACTTC. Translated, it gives CASRFSGASSYEQYF.

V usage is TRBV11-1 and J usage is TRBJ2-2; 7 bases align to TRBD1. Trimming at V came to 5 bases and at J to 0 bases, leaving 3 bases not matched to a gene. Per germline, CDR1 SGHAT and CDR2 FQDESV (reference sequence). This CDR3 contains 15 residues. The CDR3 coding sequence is TGTGCCAGCAGCGAACAGGGGCCGAACACCGGGGAGCTGTTTTTT. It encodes CASSEQGPNTGELFF.

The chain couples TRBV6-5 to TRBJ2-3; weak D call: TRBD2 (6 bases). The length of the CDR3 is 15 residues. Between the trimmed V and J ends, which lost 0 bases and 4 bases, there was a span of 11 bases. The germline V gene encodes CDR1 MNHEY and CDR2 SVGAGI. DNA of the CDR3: TGTGCCAGCAGTTACTCGTGGGAGGTCGCAGATACGCAGTATTTT. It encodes CASSYSWEVADTQYF.

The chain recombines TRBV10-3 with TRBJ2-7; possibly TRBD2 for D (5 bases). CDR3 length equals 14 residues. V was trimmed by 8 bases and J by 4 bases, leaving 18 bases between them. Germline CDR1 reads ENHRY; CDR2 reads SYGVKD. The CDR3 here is CAIAGGWQTYEQYF. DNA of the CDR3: TGTGCCATCGCCGGAGGATGGCAGACTTACGAGCAGTACTTC.

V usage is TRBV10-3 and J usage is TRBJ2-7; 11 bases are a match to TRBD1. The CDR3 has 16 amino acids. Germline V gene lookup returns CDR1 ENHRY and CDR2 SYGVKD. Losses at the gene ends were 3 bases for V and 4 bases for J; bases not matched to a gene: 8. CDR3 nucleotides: TGTGCCATCAGTGACCTGGACAGGGGGCTCATGTACGAGCAGTACTTC. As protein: CAISDLDRGLMYEQYF.

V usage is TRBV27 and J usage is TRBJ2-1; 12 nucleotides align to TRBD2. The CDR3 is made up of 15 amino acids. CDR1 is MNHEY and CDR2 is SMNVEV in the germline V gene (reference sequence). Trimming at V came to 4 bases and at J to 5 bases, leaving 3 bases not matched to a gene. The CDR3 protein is CASSSTSGSDNEQFF. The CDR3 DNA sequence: TGTGCCAGCAGTTCGACTAGCGGGAGCGACAATGAGCAGTTCTTC.

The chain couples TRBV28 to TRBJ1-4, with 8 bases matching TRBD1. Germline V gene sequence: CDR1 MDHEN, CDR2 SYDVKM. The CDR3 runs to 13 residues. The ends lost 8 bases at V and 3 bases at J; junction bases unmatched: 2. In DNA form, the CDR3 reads TGTGCCAGCGGACAGGGATCTAATGAAAAACTGTTTTTT. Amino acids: CASGQGSNEKLFF.

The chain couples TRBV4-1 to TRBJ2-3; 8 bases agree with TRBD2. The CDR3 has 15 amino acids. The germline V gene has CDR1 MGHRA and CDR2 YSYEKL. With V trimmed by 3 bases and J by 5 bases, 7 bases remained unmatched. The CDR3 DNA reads TGCGCCAGCAGCCAGGGGGGACTAGATTTAGATACGCAGTATTTT. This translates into CASSQGGLDLDTQYF.

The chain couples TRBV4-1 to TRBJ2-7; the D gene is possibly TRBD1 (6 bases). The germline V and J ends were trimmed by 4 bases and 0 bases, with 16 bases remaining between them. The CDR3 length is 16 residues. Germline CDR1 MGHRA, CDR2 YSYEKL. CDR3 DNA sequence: TGCGCCAGCAGCCCGATGGGACACGGGATCTCCTACGAGCAGTACTTC. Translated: CASSPMGHGISYEQYF.